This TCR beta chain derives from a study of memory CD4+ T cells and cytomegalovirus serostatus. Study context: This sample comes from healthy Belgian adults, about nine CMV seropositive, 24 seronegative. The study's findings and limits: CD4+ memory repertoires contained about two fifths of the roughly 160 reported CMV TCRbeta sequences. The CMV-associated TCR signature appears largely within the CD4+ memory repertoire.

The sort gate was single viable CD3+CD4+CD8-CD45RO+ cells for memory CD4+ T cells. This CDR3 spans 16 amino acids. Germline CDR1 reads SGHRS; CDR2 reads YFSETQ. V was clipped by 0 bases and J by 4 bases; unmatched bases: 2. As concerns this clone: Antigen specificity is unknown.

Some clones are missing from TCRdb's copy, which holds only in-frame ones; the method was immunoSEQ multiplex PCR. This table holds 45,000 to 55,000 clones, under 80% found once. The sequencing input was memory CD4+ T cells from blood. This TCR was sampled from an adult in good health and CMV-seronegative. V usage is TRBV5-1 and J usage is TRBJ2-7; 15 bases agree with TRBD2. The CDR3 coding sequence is TGCGCCAGCAGCTTGGGGACTAGCGGGAGGGTTTACGAGCAGTACTTC. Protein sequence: CASSLGTSGRVYEQYF.